Following are 28 T cell receptor beta chains from one sample sequenced in a study of blood T cell repertoires in COVID-19. TCRdb keeps only in-frame clones here, not all; method: immunoSEQ multiplex PCR. The sample includes a few hundred thousand clones, around 80% seen only once; the top ten take under 5%. Source material: PBMCs or T cells enriched from blood (not recorded which). The receptors originated from a man aged 30-40 years with acute COVID-19.

The rearrangement uses TRBV2 and TRBJ2-1; possible D gene TRBD2, 6 bases. There are 13 residues in the CDR3. Per the germline V gene, CDR1 is SNHLY and CDR2 is FYNNEI. In nucleotides, the CDR3 is TGTGCGGGCGGGGAACAATCCTACAATGAGCAGTTCTTC. Translating it yields CAGGEQSYNEQFF.

This chain joins TRBV5-8 and TRBJ2-5, with D possibly being TRBD1 (6 bases). The CDR3 is 14 residues long. V was trimmed by 4 bases and J by 5 bases, leaving 15 bases between them. Germline CDR1 SGHTS, CDR2 YDEGEE. CDR3 in DNA: TGTGCCAGCAGCCGAGGTACAGGGCTGGAGACCCAGTACTTC. Amino acids: CASSRGTGLETQYF.

This rearrangement joins TRBV11-2 to TRBJ2-1; D ambiguous. CDR1 is SGHAT and CDR2 is FQNNGV in the germline V gene. V lost 8 bases to trimming and J lost 1 base, with 12 bases between them. This CDR3 region has 14 residues. Written as DNA, the CDR3 is TGTGCCAGCGGCGAGAGGAGTTCCTACAATGAGCAGTTCTTC. This gives the protein CASGERSSYNEQFF.

The chain combines TRBV7-2 with TRBJ1-3; no firm D call. The CDR3 is made up of 15 amino acids. V was clipped by 4 bases and J by 2 bases, with 12 bases between them. Germline lookup yields CDR1 SGHTA and CDR2 FQGNSA. CDR3 nucleotides: TGTGCCAGCAGCTCGACCGGGAGGGCTGGAAACACCATATATTTT. This encodes CASSSTGRAGNTIYF.

The sample holds a few counts of this clone. CDR3 amino acids: CASSESGRGYTF. The CDR3 DNA follows: TGTGCCAGCAGTGAATCAGGAAGAGGCTACACCTTC. This chain joins TRBV2 and TRBJ1-2; D gene uncertain. The CDR3 runs 12 residues. The ends were cut back, 2 bases at V and 8 bases at J, with 9 bases in the middle. CDR1 SNHLY and CDR2 FYNNEI come from the germline V gene. Full variable domain (outside the CDR3, taken from reference TRBV2 and TRBJ1-2): EPEVTQTPSHQVTQMGQEVILRCVPISNHLYFYWYRQILGQKVEFLVSFYNNEISEKSEIFDDQFSVERPDGSNFTLKIRSTKLEDSAMYFCASSESGRGYTFGSGTRLTVV.

V and J are TRBV21-1 and TRBJ1-3; the table calls TRBD1, which could not be checked here. TRBV21-1 is a listed pseudogene. The CDR3 covers 16 residues. Written as DNA, the CDR3 is TGTGCCAGCCCTGGTGGGCCCTTTTGTACGGGAAACACCATATATTTT. Its protein product is CASPGGPFCTGNTIYF.

This rearrangement joins TRBV15 to TRBJ2-1; D call uncertain. Trimming left V 1 base short and J 6 bases short, with 10 bases between. Germline V gives CDR1 LNHNV, CDR2 YYDKDF (reference sequence). CDR3 length equals 14 residues. The chain's CDR3 is CATSRVPGGNEQFF. The CDR3 DNA follows: TGTGCCACCAGCAGAGTTCCGGGTGGCAATGAGCAGTTCTTC.

The chain links TRBV25-1 to TRBJ1-2; 8 bases are a match to TRBD1. The CDR3 has 13 amino acids. In germline, CDR1 is MGHDK, CDR2 SYGVNS. Germline trimming cut 6 bases from V and 4 bases from J; bases unmatched to any gene: 4. The CDR3 loop is CASRVTGGYGYTF. The CDR3 DNA follows: TGTGCCAGCAGGGTCACAGGGGGCTATGGCTACACCTTC.

The chain joins TRBV7-2 to TRBJ1-2, with a possible D match to TRBD1 (5 bases). The CDR3 totals 14 residues. V shed 4 bases and J shed 0 bases, with 9 bases lying between them. Germline CDR1 is SGHTA and CDR2 is FQGNSA. CDR3 coding DNA: TGTGCCAGCAGCTGGGGCCCGGCTAACTATGGCTACACCTTC. Its translation is CASSWGPANYGYTF.

The V and J genes are TRBV12-5 and TRBJ2-4; 10 bases line up with TRBD1. This CDR3 is 16 amino acids long. Looked up from germline, CDR1 is LGHNT and CDR2 is FRNRAP. V shed 4 bases and J 0 bases; nucleotides not matched to a gene: 3. CDR3 sequence: CASGWGTGVAKNIQYF. In nucleotides, the CDR3 is TGTGCTAGTGGTTGGGGGACAGGGGTAGCCAAAAACATTCAGTACTTC. The full variable domain, rest sourced from reference TRBV12-5 and TRBJ2-4, is DARVTQTPRHKVTEMGQEVTMRCQPILGHNTVFWYRQTMMQGLELLAYFRNRAPLDDSGMPKDRFSAEMPDATLATLKIQPSEPRDSAVYFCASGWGTGVAKNIQYFGAGTRLSVL.

The chain carries TRBV2 and TRBJ2-2, with D possibly TRBD2 on 6 matching bases. Trimming cost V 6 bases and J 5 bases, with 19 bases left between them. The CDR3 is 16 residues long. Germline loops: CDR1 SNHLY, CDR2 FYNNEI. The CDR3: CASRPPGGAGTGELFF. DNA for the CDR3: TGTGCCAGCAGGCCCCCGGGTGGGGCGGGAACCGGGGAGCTGTTTTTT.

The gene calls are TRBV11-2 and TRBJ2-5, with D possibly being TRBD1 (5 bases). The CDR3 covers 17 residues. CDR1 and CDR2 from the germline V gene are SGHAT and FQNNGV. The V end was cut by 3 bases, the J end by 5 bases, with 22 bases between. The CDR3 DNA sequence: TGTGCCAGCAGCTTTAGCCAGGGAACCCTAAACGGGGAGACCCAGTACTTC. Translated: CASSFSQGTLNGETQYF.

This rearrangement joins TRBV5-8 to TRBJ2-5; weak D call: TRBD2 (5 bases). The V gene's germline CDR1 is SGHTS and CDR2 YDEGEE. V lost 3 bases and J 5 bases, leaving 11 bases between the germline ends. The CDR3 contains 13 residues. Here the CDR3 DNA reads TGTGCCAGCAGCTCCTTTAGGAGGGAGACCCAGTACTTC. This encodes CASSSFRRETQYF.

This clone came up once. This sequence joins TRBV5-1 and TRBJ2-7, with D perhaps matching TRBD2 (5 bases). This CDR3 is 15 amino acids long. Germline CDR1 SGHRS, CDR2 YFSETQ. This CDR3 is CASSPGGQFIYEQYV. The CDR3 DNA is TGTGCCAGCAGCCCCGGAGGCCAGTTTATTTACGAGCAGTACGTC.

This chain joins TRBV23-1 and TRBJ2-7; D gene ambiguous. TRBV23-1 falls under the ORF class, with uncertain function. The CDR3 is 14 amino acids. Between the trimmed V and J ends, which lost 4 bases and 3 bases, there was a span of 13 bases. DNA of the CDR3: TGCGCCAGCAGTCGCTTTAACGGTTTCTACGAGCAGTACGTC. Amino acids: CASSRFNGFYEQYV.

The chain has TRBV11-3 and TRBJ2-2; perhaps TRBD2 as D (6 bases). The CDR3 runs 13 residues. The V gene lost 8 bases and the J gene lost 3 bases, with 10 bases spanning the gap. The germline CDR1 and CDR2 sequences are SGHNT and YENEEA. CDR3 DNA: TGTGCCAGCTTACGGGGGTACACCGGGGAGCTGTTTTTT. This codes for CASLRGYTGELFF.

The CDR3 reads CASSLTSGSSYNEQFF. In nucleotides, the CDR3 is TGTGCCAGCAGCTTAACTAGCGGAAGCTCCTACAATGAGCAGTTCTTC. The chain couples TRBV11-3 to TRBJ2-1, with 8 bases fitting TRBD2. Looked up from germline, CDR1 is SGHNT and CDR2 is YENEEA. V was clipped by 2 bases and J by 0 bases; unmatched bases: 3. CDR3 length: 16 residues.

This sequence joins TRBV5-1 and TRBJ1-4; D uncertain. Germline V gene sequence: CDR1 SGHRS, CDR2 YFSETQ. This CDR3 is 13 amino acids long. V lost 0 bases and J 8 bases, leaving 8 bases between the germline ends. The CDR3 is CASSLGVSEKLFF. The DNA of the CDR3 is TGCGCCAGCAGCTTGGGCGTCTCGGAAAAACTGTTTTTT.

The chain links TRBV10-3 to TRBJ1-1, with a possible D match to TRBD1 (5 bases). Germline CDR1 ENHRY, CDR2 SYGVKD. CDR3 length: 14 amino acids. Trimming removed 0 bases at V and 3 bases at J, with 8 bases between. In DNA, the CDR3 is TGTGCCATCAGTGAGTCGTCCAGGGACACTGAAGCTTTCTTT. Translated: CAISESSRDTEAFF.

In regard to this clone: One junction end does not reproduce the germline sequence, and a read error may be involved. Other DNA sequences of this sample code for an identical CDR3. This chain connects TRBV25-1 to TRBJ2-2, with a possible D match to TRBD1 (6 bases). Per germline, CDR1 MGHDK and CDR2 SYGVNS. CDR3 length equals 15 residues. The CDR3 DNA reads as TGCGCCAGCAGTGAATATAGCAGGGGTGGCGGGGAGCTGTTTTTT. This gives the protein CASSEYSRGGGELFF.

This clone has a handful of counts. The chain carries TRBV10-3 and TRBJ2-4; D is perhaps TRBD2 (5 bases). The CDR3 has 17 amino acids. Germline V gives CDR1 ENHRY, CDR2 SYGVKD. Trimming took off 0 bases at V and 2 bases at J, with 14 bases between the two ends. The chain's CDR3 is CAISESTDSVSKNIQYF. The CDR3 DNA sequence: TGTGCCATCAGTGAGTCGACGGACTCCGTGTCCAAAAACATTCAGTACTTC.

The V call is TRBV5-1, the J call TRBJ2-2; D is perhaps TRBD1 (5 bases). CDR1 and CDR2 from the germline V gene are SGHRS and YFSETQ. With 0 bases removed from V and 6 bases from J, the gap between germline ends came to 6 bases. The CDR3 has 13 residues. As DNA, the CDR3 is TGCGCCAGCAGCTTGGCAGGGCCCGGGGAGCTGTTTTTT. Residues: CASSLAGPGELFF.

The V gene is TRBV29-1, the J gene TRBJ2-5, with D possibly TRBD2 on 6 matching bases. V was clipped by 6 bases and J by 4 bases, with 12 bases between them. This CDR3 region has 12 residues. The germline V gene has CDR1 SQVTM and CDR2 ANQGSEA. The CDR3 DNA reads TGCAGCGTAGGGACTGTAAGAGAGACCCAGTACTTC. Protein: CSVGTVRETQYF.

The gene calls are TRBV2 and TRBJ2-7; D is perhaps TRBD2 (6 bases). The CDR3 extends over 12 amino acids. In germline, CDR1 is SNHLY, CDR2 FYNNEI. V was trimmed by 9 bases and J by 3 bases, leaving 12 bases between them. The CDR3 nucleotides are TGTGCCAGGGGGGGTGACAGCTACGAGCAGTACGTC. Translating it yields CARGGDSYEQYV.

This clone came up a few times. CDR3 sequence (DNA): TGCGCCAGCAGCCACCAACTAGCGGGAGCTGGCACAGATACGCAGTATTTT. This gives the protein CASSHQLAGAGTDTQYF. The chain links TRBV4-1 to TRBJ2-3; 11 bases are shared with TRBD2. V lost 3 bases, J lost 1 base, and 6 bases stayed unmatched. The CDR3 contains 17 residues. CDR1 MGHRA and CDR2 YSYEKL come from the germline V gene.

The gene calls are TRBV3-1 (or the pseudogene TRBV3-2) and TRBJ1-1; D unclear. This CDR3 is built from 13 residues. V shed 4 bases and J shed 6 bases, with 12 bases lying between them. From germline, CDR1 is LGHDT and CDR2 YNNKEL (reference sequence). The CDR3 is CASSPQHRAEAFF. CDR3 DNA: TGTGCCAGCAGCCCACAACATCGGGCTGAAGCTTTCTTT.

The chain couples TRBV11-3 to TRBJ2-4; D is perhaps TRBD1 (5 bases). The V and J ends lost 3 bases and 10 bases respectively, with 22 bases between them. CDR1 is SGHNT and CDR2 is YENEEA in the germline V gene. This CDR3 region has 16 residues. CDR3 bases: TGTGCCAGCAGCTTCGGACATGACATCCGTCTGGGAATTCAGTACTTC. Encoded protein: CASSFGHDIRLGIQYF.

The chain joins TRBV14 to TRBJ1-1, with TRBD1 matching 8 bases. CDR3 length equals 18 residues. The V segment lost 2 bases and the J segment 1 base; nucleotides outside the gene matches: 12. In germline, CDR1 is SGHDN, CDR2 FVKESK. CDR3 bases: TGTGCCAGCAGCCAAAGATCCGGGACAGGAGCTTCGAACACTGAAGCTTTCTTT. This sequence encodes CASSQRSGTGASNTEAFF.